The text below deals with one TCR beta chain. TCRdb's copy holds only in-frame clones and misses some; the assay was immunoSEQ multiplex PCR. The sample carries over 30,000 clones, under 90% recorded once. This sample is part of a study of blood T cell repertoires in COVID-19. Study overall: Acute and convalescent COVID-19 samples came from the United States, Italy and Spain.

Per the germline V gene, CDR1 is SGHTA and CDR2 is FQGNSA. V was cut by 5 bases and J by 4 bases, with 18 bases left in between. The CDR3 covers 15 residues. This chain uses TRBV7-2 with TRBJ2-7; a weak D match, TRBD2 (7 bases). The source material was peripheral blood. The receptor was isolated from a man aged 65 to 85 with acute or convalescent COVID-19. CDR3 sequence (DNA): TGTGCCAGCAGCCTTAACGGGGGGCGCCAGTACGAGCAGTACTTC. Its protein is CASSLNGGRQYEQYF. Using reference TRBV7-2 and TRBJ2-7 for the parts outside the CDR3, the full variable domain is GAGVSQSPSNKVTEKGKDVELRCDPISGHTALYWYRQSLGQGLEFLIYFQGNSAPDKSGLPSDRFSAERTGGSVSTLTIQRTQQEDSAVYLCASSLNGGRQYEQYFGPGTRLTVT.